This T cell receptor beta chain stems from a study of beta chain features in type 1 diabetes. Study conclusions and caveats: Type 1 diabetes patients had TCRB CDR3s that were shorter (moderately but significantly so) in all four CD4+ subsets.

Turning to this clone: Its antigen is not known.

V lost 2 bases and J 11 bases, leaving 12 bases between the germline ends. The CDR3 is 12 amino acids. Germline loops: CDR1 MDHEN, CDR2 SYDVKM. Of the isolated RNA, all was reverse transcribed, and so the sequenced material was expressed TCRB transcripts. Only in-frame clones appear in the TCRdb table, and some are missing; sequencing was by immunoSEQ multiplex PCR. This table has hundreds of thousands of clones, roughly an eighth appearing once. The V and J genes are TRBV28 and TRBJ1-2; no clear D gene. The receptor comes from a man aged 18 to 29 with type 1 diabetes. Input material: naive CD4+ T cells from blood. The CDR3 reads CASSLNPREYTF. The CDR3 DNA reads TGTGCCAGCAGTTTAAATCCTAGGGAATACACCTTC.